Below are 29 T cell receptor beta chains sequenced from a single sample in a study of vaccination and CD4 T cells after COVID-19. What these receptors recognize is not known. Sequencing of the DNA from cultured CD4+ T cells was carried out with the Oncomine TCR Beta short-read assay. TCRdb used MiXCR to reprocess the PCR reads, holding one entry per CDR3 protein. The data hold under 11,000 distinct CDR3 sequences, with 28% observed a single time. Treatment specified: approximately 10-day PBMC culture with coronavirus spike peptide pools or control peptides (ViraFEST assay). The source material was CD4+ T cells from blood, cultured in vitro, sampled after SARS-CoV-2 vaccination. The receptor source for this set is a human donor who had recovered from COVID-19.

This clonotype was counted between two and nine times. V is TRBV20-1 and J is TRBJ2-3, with D tentatively TRBD2 (6 bases). Germline V CDR1 and CDR2: DFQATT, SNEGSKA (reference sequence). V gave up 6 bases and J gave up 2 bases, with 18 bases separating them. The CDR3 is made up of 15 amino acids. CDR3 region: CSAIRLERPTDTQYF. The CDR3 coding sequence is TGCAGTGCCATCCGACTAGAGAGGCCCACAGATACGCAGTATTTT.

In this sample, this clonotype turned up a few times. This rearrangement joins TRBV7-2 to TRBJ2-7; 15 bases are a match to TRBD2. This CDR3 spans 16 amino acids. The V gene's germline CDR1 is SGHTA and CDR2 FQGNSA. The J segment lost 6 bases and the V segment lost 0 bases, leaving 3 bases of the junction unmatched. CDR3 nucleotides: TGTGCCAGCAGCTTAGCTGGGACTAGCGGGAGGCTCGAGCAGTACTTC. As protein: CASSLAGTSGRLEQYF.

This rearrangement joins TRBV28 to TRBJ1-2; 7 positions agree with TRBD1. CDR3 length: 16 amino acids. After removal of 5 bases from V and 4 bases from J, the junction contained 13 bases not matched to a gene. Germline lookup yields CDR1 MDHEN and CDR2 SYDVKM. The CDR3 reads CASSILGDRDFYGYTF. The CDR3 bases are TGTGCCAGCAGTATCCTGGGGGACAGAGACTTCTATGGCTACACCTTC.

The chain joins TRBV5-6 to TRBJ1-5; D not certain. Looked up from germline, CDR1 is SGHDT and CDR2 is YYEEEE. V was clipped by 2 bases and J by 7 bases, with 10 bases between them. The CDR3 is 13 residues long. The CDR3 reads CASSLGGSQPQHF. In DNA, the CDR3 is TGTGCCAGCAGCTTAGGCGGGAGCCAGCCCCAGCATTTT.

The chain uses TRBV20-1 and TRBJ1-3; 8 bases fit TRBD1. Germline CDR1 and CDR2: DFQATT and SNEGSKA (reference sequence). The CDR3 extends over 15 amino acids. V lost 3 bases, J lost 2 bases, and 6 bases stayed unmatched. This chain's CDR3 is CSARPTGAAGNTIYF. In DNA, the CDR3 is TGCAGTGCTAGGCCGACAGGGGCAGCTGGAAACACCATATATTTT.

For the CDR3, the DNA is TGTGCCAGCAGCTCCGGGACTAGCGGGAGCAATGAGCAGTTCTTC. The encoded protein is CASSSGTSGSNEQFF. The rearrangement joins TRBV11-3 to TRBJ2-1, with 14 nucleotides matching TRBD2. J lost 6 bases, V lost 4 bases, and 2 bases had no gene match. Germline CDR1 SGHNT, CDR2 YENEEA. This CDR3 contains 15 residues.

The rearrangement uses TRBV6-1 and TRBJ2-7; 10 bases match TRBD1. V dropped 5 bases and J dropped 3; count of bases not matched to a gene: 4. The CDR3 spans 14 residues. CDR1 is MNHNS and CDR2 is SASEGT in the germline V gene. The chain's CDR3 is CASSRRDRGYEQYF. Here the CDR3 DNA reads TGTGCCAGCAGTCGCCGGGACAGGGGCTACGAGCAGTACTTC.

The chain couples TRBV21-1 to TRBJ2-7; the DNA was not used to check the table's D call, TRBD1. TRBV21-1 is flagged as a pseudogene. The CDR3 totals 16 residues. The CDR3 spells CASSPQKGHGDYEQYF. The CDR3 bases are TGTGCCAGCAGCCCCCAGAAGGGACACGGAGATTACGAGCAGTACTTC.

The V and J genes are TRBV24-1 and TRBJ2-5; 9 bases are a match to TRBD2. V gave up 7 bases and J gave up 5 bases; unmatched junction bases: 7. The CDR3 runs 14 residues. Germline CDR1 reads KGHDR; CDR2 reads SFDVKD. CDR3 sequence: CATSGTSIRETQYF. The CDR3 DNA reads TGTGCCACCAGCGGGACTAGCATCCGGGAGACCCAGTACTTC.

V gene TRBV5-1 combines with J gene TRBJ2-1, with D possibly matching TRBD2 (7 bases). The CDR3 length is 16 residues. V was pared by 4 bases and J by 0 bases, with 14 bases between. Germline CDR1 reads SGHRS; CDR2 reads YFSETQ. The chain's CDR3 is CASSRGGGSSYNEQFF. CDR3 nucleotide sequence: TGCGCCAGCAGCAGGGGGGGCGGGAGCTCCTACAATGAGCAGTTCTTC.

This sequence joins TRBV7-2 and TRBJ2-1; 9 bases map to TRBD2. The CDR3 contains 14 residues. The germline V gene encodes CDR1 SGHTA and CDR2 FQGNSA. With 1 base clipped from V and 6 bases from J, the junction kept 1 base outside the gene matches. DNA for the CDR3: TGTGCCAGCAGCTTAGGACTAGCGGCCAATGAGCAGTTCTTC. Translating gives CASSLGLAANEQFF. Full variable domain (missing parts from reference TRBV7-2 and TRBJ2-1): GAGVSQSPSNKVTEKGKDVELRCDPISGHTALYWYRQSLGQGLEFLIYFQGNSAPDKSGLPSDRFSAERTGGSVSTLTIQRTQQEDSAVYLCASSLGLAANEQFFGPGTRLTVL.

The chain recombines TRBV12-3 or TRBV12-4 with TRBJ2-1; 11 nucleotides match TRBD2. Trimming at V came to 3 bases and at J to 0 bases, leaving 7 bases not matched to a gene. The CDR3 contains 18 residues. CDR3 amino acids: CASSFSSGRASSYNEQFF. The CDR3 DNA is TGTGCCAGCAGTTTTAGTAGCGGGAGGGCGAGCTCCTACAATGAGCAGTTCTTC.

The rearrangement uses TRBV28 and TRBJ2-3, with D tentatively TRBD2 (6 bases). Trimming removed 5 bases at V and 8 bases at J, with 14 bases between. The CDR3 is 13 residues long. Looked up from germline, CDR1 is MDHEN and CDR2 is SYDVKM. CDR3 DNA sequence: TGTGCCAGCAGTCTCTCGGGACTCGGTACGCAGTATTTT. This codes for CASSLSGLGTQYF.

This clonotype was observed a single time. This likely stems from a read error, as it lies one base from a far larger clone. This chain connects TRBV7-2 to TRBJ2-3, with D perhaps matching TRBD1 or TRBD2 (5 bases each). Germline CDR1 SGHTA, CDR2 FQGNSA. The CDR3 consists of 17 residues. The CDR3 DNA reads as TGTGCCAGCAGCCCAGGGCCATTAAGGTCTAGCACAGGTACGCAGTATTTT. Its translation is CASSPGPLRSSTGTQYF. The full variable domain, its missing parts supplied by reference TRBV7-2 and TRBJ2-3, is GAGVSQSPSNKVTEKGKDVELRCDPISGHTALYWYRQSLGQGLEFLIYFQGNSAPDKSGLPSDRFSAERTGGSVSTLTIQRTQQEDSAVYLCASSPGPLRSSTGTQYFGPGTRLTVL.

Regarding this clonotype: Likely a read error: the CDR3 ends without its conserved phenylalanine or tryptophan. No DNA is shown, since the ends of the CDR3 on it are uncertain; the CDR3 is the one TCRdb lists. V usage is TRBV7-3 and J usage is TRBJ2-3; the D call TRBD1 from the table was never checked on the DNA. Germline loops: CDR1 SGHTA, CDR2 FQGTGA. Ends included, the CDR3 has 12 residues. This CDR3 reads CASSQGPGQARN.

In the case of this clonotype: A much larger clone differs by one base, so this may be a read error. This chain joins TRBV6-5 and TRBJ1-5; D not resolved. This CDR3 spans 14 amino acids. Germline CDR1 reads MNHEY; CDR2 reads SVGAGI. V lost 4 bases to trimming and J lost 8 bases, with 15 bases between them. CDR3 sequence: CASSLITRNKPQHF. CDR3 bases: TGTGCCAGCAGTTTAATAACAAGAAATAAGCCCCAGCATTTT.

This clonotype came up a few times. The chain couples TRBV7-9 to TRBJ2-5; D ambiguous. Germline values: CDR1 SEHNR, CDR2 FQNEAQ (reference sequence). The V and J ends lost 6 bases and 4 bases respectively, with 12 bases between them. This CDR3 has 13 amino acids. CDR3 bases: TGTGCCAGCAGTCATGGTGGGTCAGAGACCCAGTACTTC. This encodes CASSHGGSETQYF.

J is TRBJ1-1 and V is TRBV20-1; D is unclear. Deletions cut 1 base from V and 5 bases from J, with 8 bases between. From germline, CDR1 is DFQATT and CDR2 SNEGSKA (reference sequence). This CDR3 is 12 amino acids long. In nucleotides, the CDR3 is TGCAGTGCTAGAGTAGAGGTAACTGAAGCTTTCTTT. It yields the protein CSARVEVTEAFF.

Only a few counts were recorded for this clonotype. The rearrangement joins TRBV27 to TRBJ1-2; TRBD1 matches at 7 bases. The CDR3 consists of 13 residues. Germline values: CDR1 MNHEY, CDR2 SMNVEV (reference sequence). V gave up 1 base and J gave up 7 bases; unmatched junction bases: 3. The CDR3 DNA sequence: TGTGCCAGCAGTTTATACAGGGGCGGTGGCTACACCTTC. It encodes CASSLYRGGGYTF.

The J gene is TRBJ2-7, the V gene TRBV6-1; TRBD2 might be the D (6 bases). V was pared by 5 bases and J by 2 bases, with 22 bases between. Per the germline V gene, CDR1 is MNHNS and CDR2 is SASEGT. The CDR3 totals 17 residues. CDR3: CASSNTIGSGSTYEQYF. The DNA of the CDR3 is TGTGCCAGCAGTAATACAATAGGGTCCGGGAGCACCTACGAGCAGTACTTC.

This clonotype was seen a handful of times. This chain joins TRBV6-5 and TRBJ1-2; TRBD1 is a possible D gene (5 bases). The germline gives CDR1 MNHEY, CDR2 SVGAGI. The V gene lost 0 bases and the J gene lost 8 bases, with 16 bases spanning the gap. The CDR3 is 15 residues long. Here the CDR3 reads CASSYSPGQGGGYTF. The CDR3 coding sequence is TGTGCCAGCAGTTACTCCCCGGGGCAGGGAGGGGGCTACACCTTC.

The chain joins TRBV27 to TRBJ1-4; possible D gene TRBD1, 5 bases. The CDR3 sequence is 14 residues long. The germline V and J ends were trimmed by 6 bases and 10 bases, with 18 bases remaining between them. Germline V CDR1 and CDR2: MNHEY, SMNVEV (reference sequence). The CDR3, as DNA: TGTGCCAGCAGGTCGGACGGGGGAGGTGGAAAACTGTTTTTT. Translating gives CASRSDGGGGKLFF.

This clonotype was counted a few times. This chain uses TRBV6-2 or TRBV6-3 with TRBJ1-1; D unresolved. Trimming pared 2 bases from V and 4 bases from J, leaving 8 bases between. Germline assignment: CDR1 MNHEY and CDR2 SVGEGT. CDR3 length: 13 amino acids. CDR3 nucleotide sequence: TGTGCCAGCAGTTACCGCCTCGGCACTGAAGCTTTCTTT. It encodes CASSYRLGTEAFF.

This sequence joins TRBV28 and TRBJ1-2, with a possible D match to TRBD1 (6 bases). With 6 bases removed from V and 6 bases from J, the gap between germline ends came to 11 bases. Germline CDR1 reads MDHEN; CDR2 reads SYDVKM. The length of the CDR3 is 12 residues. The CDR3 DNA reads TGTGCCAGCAGGACAGGTGGCGATGGCTACACCTTC. Translation gives CASRTGGDGYTF.

The chain carries TRBV11-2 and TRBJ2-5, with TRBD1 matching over 8 bases. The CDR3 consists of 14 residues. V lost 6 bases, J lost 5 bases, and 8 bases stayed unmatched. The germline gives CDR1 SGHAT, CDR2 FQNNGV. CDR3 amino acids: CASSPDRGWETQYF. CDR3 bases: TGTGCCAGCAGTCCCGACAGGGGTTGGGAGACCCAGTACTTC.

V is TRBV23-1 and J is TRBJ2-1; D unclear. TRBV23-1 is an open reading frame, and its role is uncertain. V was shortened by 0 bases and J by 0 bases, with 9 bases between the two germline ends. CDR3 length equals 16 residues. The CDR3 protein is CASSQSASSSYNEQFF. The CDR3 bases are TGCGCCAGCAGTCAATCGGCCAGCAGCTCCTACAATGAGCAGTTCTTC.

This clonotype was seen a few times. The chain joins TRBV2 to TRBJ2-5; maybe TRBD1 (5 bases). The length of the CDR3 is 15 residues. The V and J ends lost 8 bases and 2 bases respectively, with 18 bases between them. The germline CDR1 and CDR2 sequences are SNHLY and FYNNEI. The CDR3 here is CASPSQGQPQETQYF. In DNA form, the CDR3 reads TGTGCCAGCCCCAGCCAGGGTCAGCCGCAAGAGACCCAGTACTTC.

The rearrangement uses TRBV28 and TRBJ2-2; possible D gene TRBD1, 6 bases. Per germline, CDR1 MDHEN and CDR2 SYDVKM. The CDR3 extends over 15 amino acids. Trimming removed 3 bases at V and 7 bases at J, with 15 bases between. The CDR3: CASSFSRGDGGELFF. CDR3 nucleotides: TGTGCCAGCAGTTTTAGCAGGGGTGATGGCGGGGAGCTGTTTTTT.

This chain connects TRBV7-8 to TRBJ2-3; either TRBD1 or TRBD2 may supply D (6 bases each). The CDR3 length is 15 residues. Germline CDR1 is SGHVS and CDR2 is FQNEAQ. V was trimmed by 0 bases and J by 3 bases, leaving 10 bases between them. In DNA form, the CDR3 reads TGTGCCAGCAGCTTAGCGCAGGGGAGGACAGATACGCAGTATTTT. As protein: CASSLAQGRTDTQYF.